This passage covers 3 T cell receptor beta chains from one sample sequenced in a study of metastatic and nonmetastatic thyroid tumors. TCRdb re-clonotyped the PCR reads via MiXCR. The sample has some 64,000 clones, less than 5% seen once. Every patient underwent thyroid surgery untreated. Sample: blood. These receptors originate from a female donor with papillary thyroid cancer or a benign thyroid nodule (not recorded which). Some clones in this sample may be carry-over from other donors' samples.

Comment on this clone: This sequence may be a read error, since a much larger clone differs from it by one base. Different DNA sequences within this sample yield the same CDR3. The chain is built from TRBV7-8 and TRBJ2-1; 8 positions agree with TRBD2. Losses at the gene ends were 2 bases for V and 4 bases for J; bases not matched to a gene: 7. The CDR3 has 16 amino acids. The germline V gene has CDR1 SGHVS and CDR2 FQNEAQ. The CDR3 spells CASSLISGTGYNEQFF. Here the CDR3 DNA reads TGTGCCAGCAGCTTAATTAGCGGGACTGGATACAATGAGCAGTTCTTC. The full variable domain, in which reference TRBV7-8 and TRBJ2-1 provide the parts outside the CDR3, is GAGVSQSPRYKVAKRGQDVALRCDPISGHVSLFWYQQALGQGPEFLTYFQNEAQLDKSGLPSDRFFAERPEGSVSTLKIQRTQQEDSAVYLCASSLISGTGYNEQFFGPGTRLTVL.

This clone was counted at least ten times. The rearrangement uses TRBV20-1 and TRBJ2-1, with D tentatively TRBD1 (6 bases). The CDR3 is 13 amino acids. V lost 1 base and J 3 bases, leaving 7 bases between the germline ends. Germline V CDR1 and CDR2: DFQATT, SNEGSKA (reference sequence). CDR3 nucleotides: TGCAGTGCTAGAGGACAGGTCTACAATGAGCAGTTCTTC. Translated: CSARGQVYNEQFF.

Comments on this clone: This may be a read error, as it is one base from a much larger clone. V and J are TRBV5-1 and TRBJ1-1, with D tentatively TRBD1 (6 bases). The V and J ends lost 4 bases and 4 bases respectively, with 17 bases between them. Germline lookup yields CDR1 SGHRS and CDR2 YFSETQ. The CDR3 length is 15 residues. CDR3 residues: CASSPGGFGCTEAFF. The DNA of the CDR3 is TGCGCCAGCAGCCCCGGGGGCTTCGGTTGCACTGAAGCTTTCTTT.